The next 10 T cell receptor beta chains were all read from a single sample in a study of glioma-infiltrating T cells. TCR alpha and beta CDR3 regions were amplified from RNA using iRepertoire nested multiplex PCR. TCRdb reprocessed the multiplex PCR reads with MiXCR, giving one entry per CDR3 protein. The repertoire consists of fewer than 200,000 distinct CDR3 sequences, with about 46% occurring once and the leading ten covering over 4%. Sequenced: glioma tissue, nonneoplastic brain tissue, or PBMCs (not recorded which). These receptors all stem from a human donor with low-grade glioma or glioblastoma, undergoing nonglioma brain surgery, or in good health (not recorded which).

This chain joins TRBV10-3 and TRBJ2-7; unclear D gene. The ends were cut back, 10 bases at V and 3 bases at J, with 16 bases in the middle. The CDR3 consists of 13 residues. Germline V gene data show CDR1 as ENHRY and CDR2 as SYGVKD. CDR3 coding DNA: TGTGCCACCGGTTCCACGTCGAGCTACGAGCAGTACTTC. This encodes CATGSTSSYEQYF.

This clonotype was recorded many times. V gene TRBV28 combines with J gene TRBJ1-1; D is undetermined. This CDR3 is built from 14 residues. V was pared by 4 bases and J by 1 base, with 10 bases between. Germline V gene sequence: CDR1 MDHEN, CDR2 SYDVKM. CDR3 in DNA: TGTGCCAGCAGTTCCGAGGCATGGAACACTGAAGCTTTCTTT. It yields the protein CASSSEAWNTEAFF. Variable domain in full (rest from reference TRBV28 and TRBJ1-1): DVKVTQSSRYLVKRTGEKVFLECVQDMDHENMFWYRQDPGLGLRLIYFSYDVKMKEKGDIPEGYSVSREKKERFSLILESASTNQTSMYLCASSSEAWNTEAFFGQGTRLTVV.

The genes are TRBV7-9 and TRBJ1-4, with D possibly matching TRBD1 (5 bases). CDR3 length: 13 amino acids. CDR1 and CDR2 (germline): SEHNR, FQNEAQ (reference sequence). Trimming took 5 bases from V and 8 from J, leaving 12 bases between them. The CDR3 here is CASSTGKGEKLFF. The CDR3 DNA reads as TGTGCCAGCAGCACCGGAAAGGGGGAAAAACTGTTTTTT.

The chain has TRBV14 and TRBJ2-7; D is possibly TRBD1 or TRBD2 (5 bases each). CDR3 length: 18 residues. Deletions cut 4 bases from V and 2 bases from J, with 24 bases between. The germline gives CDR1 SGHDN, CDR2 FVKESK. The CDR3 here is CASSLSGRDHYRTYEQYF. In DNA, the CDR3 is TGTGCCAGCAGCCTGAGCGGTCGGGACCACTACCGAACCTACGAGCAGTACTTC.

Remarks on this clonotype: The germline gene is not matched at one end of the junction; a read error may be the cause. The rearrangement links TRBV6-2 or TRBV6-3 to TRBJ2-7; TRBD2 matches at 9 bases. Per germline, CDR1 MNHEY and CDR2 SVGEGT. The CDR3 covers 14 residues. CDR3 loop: CSSSKTSGNKEQYF. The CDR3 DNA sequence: TGTTCCAGCAGTAAGACTAGCGGTAATAAGGAGCAGTACTTC.

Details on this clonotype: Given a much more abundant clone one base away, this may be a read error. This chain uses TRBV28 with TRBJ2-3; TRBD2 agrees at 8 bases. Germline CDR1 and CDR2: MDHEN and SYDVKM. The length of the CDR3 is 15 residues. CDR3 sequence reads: CASSFSGANTDTEYF. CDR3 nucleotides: TGTGCCAGCAGTTTTAGCGGGGCGAACACAGATACGGAGTATTTT.

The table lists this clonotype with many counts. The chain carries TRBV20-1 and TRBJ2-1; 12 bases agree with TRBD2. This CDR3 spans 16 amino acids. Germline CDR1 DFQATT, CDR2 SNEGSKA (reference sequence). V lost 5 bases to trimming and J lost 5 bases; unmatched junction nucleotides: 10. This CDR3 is CSAQRWTSGTHNEQFF. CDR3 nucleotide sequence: TGCAGTGCTCAGAGGTGGACTAGCGGGACTCACAATGAGCAGTTCTTC.

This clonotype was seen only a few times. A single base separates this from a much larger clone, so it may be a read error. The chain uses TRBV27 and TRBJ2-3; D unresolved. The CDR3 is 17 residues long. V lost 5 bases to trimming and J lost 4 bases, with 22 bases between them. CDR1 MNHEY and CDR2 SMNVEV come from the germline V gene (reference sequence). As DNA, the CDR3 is TGTGCCAGCAGTCTAACTGGAAGCCCTGTGATCCCAGATACGCAGTATTTT. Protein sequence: CASSLTGSPVIPDTQYF.

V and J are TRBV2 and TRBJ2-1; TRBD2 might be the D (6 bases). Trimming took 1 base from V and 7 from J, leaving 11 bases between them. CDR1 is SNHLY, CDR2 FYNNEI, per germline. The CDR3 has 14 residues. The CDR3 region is CASSEDGSGNEQFF. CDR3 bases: TGTGCCAGCAGTGAAGACGGGAGTGGAAATGAGCAGTTCTTC. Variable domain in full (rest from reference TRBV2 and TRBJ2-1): EPEVTQTPSHQVTQMGQEVILRCVPISNHLYFYWYRQILGQKVEFLVSFYNNEISEKSEIFDDQFSVERPDGSNFTLKIRSTKLEDSAMYFCASSEDGSGNEQFFGPGTRLTVL.

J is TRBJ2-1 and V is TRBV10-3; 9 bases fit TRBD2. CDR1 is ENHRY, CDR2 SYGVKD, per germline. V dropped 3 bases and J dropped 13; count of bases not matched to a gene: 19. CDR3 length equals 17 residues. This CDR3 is CAISDPGLAESQETQFF. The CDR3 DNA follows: TGTGCCATCAGTGATCCGGGACTAGCAGAATCCCAAGAGACCCAGTTCTTC.